Shown below are 11 T cell receptor beta chains from a single sample sequenced in a study of T cell clusters in autoimmune cytopenias. Multiplex touch-down PCR amplified TRB using TRB-A and TRB-B pools in one tube. With the multiplex PCR reads reprocessed, TCRdb shows one record per CDR3 protein and no DNA. Its clone listing holds just over 6,000 distinct CDR3 sequences. TRB amplification used roughly 250 ng of peripheral blood genomic DNA. These data were also filed under a second study, of T cell repertoires in aging, cancer and after chemotherapy.

Sequencing was carried out using peripheral blood. These receptors originate from a human donor in good health.

CDR3 amino acids: CASSALGTGVGGTIYF. The genes are TRBV5-6 and TRBJ1-3; TCRdb's D call of TRBD1 is untestable without DNA. Germline V gives CDR1 SGHDT, CDR2 YYEEEE. CDR3 length equals 16 residues. The complete variable domain, with remaining parts taken from reference TRBV5-6 and TRBJ1-3, reads DAGVTQSPTHLIKTRGQQVTLRCSPKSGHDTVSWYQQALGQGPQFIFQYYEEEERQRGNFPDRFSGHQFPNYSSELNVNALLLGDSALYLCASSALGTGVGGTIYFGEGSWLTVV.

This rearrangement joins TRBV27 to TRBJ1-1. The CDR3 is made up of 13 amino acids. The germline V gene has CDR1 MNHEY and CDR2 SMNVEV (reference sequence). The CDR3 loop reads CASSFSTLGEAFF.

This clonotype is classed as medium-sized by frequency. The chain employs TRBV18 and TRBJ2-6. Germline-derived CDR1 and CDR2 are KGHSH and LQKENI. The length of the CDR3 is 15 residues. Here the CDR3 reads CASSLERSGANVLTF. Looking up the rest from reference TRBV18 and TRBJ2-6 gives the full variable domain: NAGVMQNPRHLVRRRGQEARLRCSPMKGHSHVYWYRQLPEEGLKFMVYLQKENIIDESGMPKERFSAEFPKEGPSILRIQQVVRGDSAAYFCASSLERSGANVLTFGAGSRLTVL.

The chain recombines TRBV24-1 with TRBJ2-2. Looked up from germline, CDR1 is KGHDR and CDR2 is SFDVKD. This CDR3 contains 12 residues. CDR3 sequence: CATSEGTGELFF.

This rearrangement joins TRBV5-5 to TRBJ1-2. In germline, CDR1 is SGHKS, CDR2 YYEKEE (reference sequence). CDR3 length: 17 residues. This CDR3 is CASSSPRIGGRENGYTF. Full variable domain (missing parts from reference TRBV5-5 and TRBJ1-2): DAGVTQSPTHLIKTRGQQVTLRCSPISGHKSVSWYQQVLGQGPQFIFQYYEKEERGRGNFPDRFSARQFPNYSSELNVNALLLGDSALYLCASSSPRIGGRENGYTFGSGTRLTVV.

J is TRBJ1-4 and V is TRBV18; checking the TCRdb D call of TRBD1 is not possible without DNA. The CDR3 covers 15 residues. CDR1 is KGHSH and CDR2 is LQKENI in the germline V gene. CDR3 amino acids: CASSRDRGGGEKLFF.

The J gene is TRBJ1-4, the V gene TRBV5-4; TCRdb proposes TRBD1, but this gene call is untestable without DNA. The length of the CDR3 is 15 residues. Per germline, CDR1 SGHNT and CDR2 YYREEE (reference sequence). CDR3 residues: CASSSWGRRGEKLFF.

The CDR3 region is CATSDLRRGATPKYEQFF. This chain connects TRBV24-1 to TRBJ2-1; the TCRdb D gene call, TRBD2, has no DNA to confirm it. The CDR3 sequence is 18 residues long. The germline CDR1 and CDR2 sequences are KGHDR and SFDVKD.

The chain employs TRBV7-9 and TRBJ2-5; TCRdb indicates TRBD1, and absent DNA this call remains unverified. The germline gives CDR1 SEHNR, CDR2 FQNEAQ (reference sequence). This CDR3 has 16 residues. The chain's CDR3 is CASSFGTGWVQETQYF.

The chain joins TRBV10-3 to TRBJ1-4; the TRBD1 assignment by TCRdb is unverifiable without DNA. The CDR3 runs to 15 residues. Looked up from germline, CDR1 is ENHRY and CDR2 is SYGVKD. CDR3 in amino acids: CAISEPDRGNEKLFF.

The chain is built from TRBV5-1 and TRBJ1-6; there is no DNA to check the TCRdb D call of TRBD1. This CDR3 is built from 18 residues. Germline CDR1 is SGHRS and CDR2 is YFSETQ. CDR3 sequence reads: CASSATVGSSSYNSPLHF.